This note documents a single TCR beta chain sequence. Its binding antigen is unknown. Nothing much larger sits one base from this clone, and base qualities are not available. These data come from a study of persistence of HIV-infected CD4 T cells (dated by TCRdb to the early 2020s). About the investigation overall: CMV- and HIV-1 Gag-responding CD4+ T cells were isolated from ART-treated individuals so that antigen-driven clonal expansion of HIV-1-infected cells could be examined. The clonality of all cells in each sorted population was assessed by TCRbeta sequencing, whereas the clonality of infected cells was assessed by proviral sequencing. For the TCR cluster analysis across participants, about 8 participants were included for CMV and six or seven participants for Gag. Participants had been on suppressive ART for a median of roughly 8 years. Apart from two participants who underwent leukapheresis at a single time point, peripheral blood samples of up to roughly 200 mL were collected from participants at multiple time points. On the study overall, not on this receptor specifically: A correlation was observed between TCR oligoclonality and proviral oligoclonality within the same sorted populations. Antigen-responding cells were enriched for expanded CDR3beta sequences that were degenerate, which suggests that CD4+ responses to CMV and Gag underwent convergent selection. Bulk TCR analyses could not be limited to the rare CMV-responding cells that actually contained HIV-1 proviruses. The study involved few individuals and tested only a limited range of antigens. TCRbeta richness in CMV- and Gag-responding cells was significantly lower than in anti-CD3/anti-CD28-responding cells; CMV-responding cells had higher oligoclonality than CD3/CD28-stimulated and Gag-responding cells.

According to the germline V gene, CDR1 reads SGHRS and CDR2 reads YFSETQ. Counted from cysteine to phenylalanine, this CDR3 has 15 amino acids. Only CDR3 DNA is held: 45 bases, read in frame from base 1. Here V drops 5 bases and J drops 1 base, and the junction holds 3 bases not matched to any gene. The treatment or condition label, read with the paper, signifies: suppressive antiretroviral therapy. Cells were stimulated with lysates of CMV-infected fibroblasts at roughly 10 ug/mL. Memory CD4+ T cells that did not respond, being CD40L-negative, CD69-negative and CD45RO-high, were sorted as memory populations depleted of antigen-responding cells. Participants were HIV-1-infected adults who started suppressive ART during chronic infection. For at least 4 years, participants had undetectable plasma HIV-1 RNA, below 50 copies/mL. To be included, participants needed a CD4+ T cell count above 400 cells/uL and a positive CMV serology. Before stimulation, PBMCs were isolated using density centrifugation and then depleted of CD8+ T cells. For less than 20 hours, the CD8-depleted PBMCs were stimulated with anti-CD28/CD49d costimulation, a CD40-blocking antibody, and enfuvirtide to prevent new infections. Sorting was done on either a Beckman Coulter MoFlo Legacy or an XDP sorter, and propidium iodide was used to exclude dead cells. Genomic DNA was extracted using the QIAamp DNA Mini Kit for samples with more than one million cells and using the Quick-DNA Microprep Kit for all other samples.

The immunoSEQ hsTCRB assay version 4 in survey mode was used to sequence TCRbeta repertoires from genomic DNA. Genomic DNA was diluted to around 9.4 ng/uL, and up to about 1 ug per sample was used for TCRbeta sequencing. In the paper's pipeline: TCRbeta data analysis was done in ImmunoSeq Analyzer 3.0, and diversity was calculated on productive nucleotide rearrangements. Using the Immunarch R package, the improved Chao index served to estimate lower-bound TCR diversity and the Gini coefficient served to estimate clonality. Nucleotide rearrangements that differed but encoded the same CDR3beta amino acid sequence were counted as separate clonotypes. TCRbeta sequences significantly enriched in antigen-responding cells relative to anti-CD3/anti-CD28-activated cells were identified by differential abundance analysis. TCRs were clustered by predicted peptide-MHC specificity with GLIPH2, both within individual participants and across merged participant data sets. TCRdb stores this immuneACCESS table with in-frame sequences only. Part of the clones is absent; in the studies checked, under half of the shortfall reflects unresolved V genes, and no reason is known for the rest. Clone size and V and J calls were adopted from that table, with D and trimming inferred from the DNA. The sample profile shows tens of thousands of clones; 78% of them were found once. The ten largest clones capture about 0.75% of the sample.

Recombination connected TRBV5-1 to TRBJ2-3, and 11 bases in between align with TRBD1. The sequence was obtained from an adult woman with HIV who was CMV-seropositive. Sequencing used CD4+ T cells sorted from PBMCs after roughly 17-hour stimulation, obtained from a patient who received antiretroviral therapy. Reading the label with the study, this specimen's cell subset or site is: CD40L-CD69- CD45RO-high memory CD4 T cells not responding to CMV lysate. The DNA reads TGCGCCAGCAGACAGGACAGGGGGCGCACAGATACGCAGTATTTT. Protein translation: CASRQDRGRTDTQYF.